The 15 T cell receptor beta chains in this list originate from one sample, sequenced in a study of Ad26.COV2.S vaccination and SARS-CoV-2 variants. The sample's treatment: around 19 received Ad26.COV2.S at low or high dose, single or two shots; five or six received placebo; per-sample allocation not given. Following the first vaccine or placebo injection, samples were taken on day 63. Libraries were prepared by immunoSEQ multiplex PCR; TCRdb keeps only in-frame clonotypes and omits some of them. This table has around 320,000 clones, around four fifths appearing once. The starting material was peripheral blood, obtained in a trial of Ad26.COV2.S vaccine versus placebo. These TCRs come from a person between 18 and 65 years old who received the Ad26.COV2.S COVID-19 vaccine or a placebo.

The chain couples TRBV21-1 to TRBJ1-5. TRBV21-1 is recorded as a pseudogene. The CDR3 runs to 18 residues. CDR3 bases: TGTGCCAGCAGCAAAGGCACGACCCGAACTAATAGCAATCAGCCCCAGCATTTT. As protein: CASSKGTTRTNSNQPQHF.

V and J are TRBV5-1 and TRBJ2-5; 10 bases align to TRBD2. Germline lookup yields CDR1 SGHRS and CDR2 YFSETQ. J gave up 7 bases and V 0 bases, and 9 bases lay outside the gene matches. The CDR3 loop spans 16 amino acids. The CDR3 region is CASSLVPSGGARTQYF. The CDR3 DNA sequence: TGCGCCAGCAGCTTGGTCCCTAGCGGGGGCGCAAGGACCCAGTACTTC.

This chain uses TRBV6-5 with TRBJ2-5, with no clear D. This CDR3 is 10 amino acids long. Germline V gene sequence: CDR1 MNHEY, CDR2 SVGAGI. The V end was cut by 6 bases, the J end by 3 bases, with 2 bases between. The CDR3 coding sequence is TGTGCCAGCAGGGAAGAGACCCAGTACTTC. It specifies CASREETQYF.

V and J are TRBV28 and TRBJ1-6, with 8 bases that match TRBD1. The CDR3 has 14 residues. J gave up 4 bases and V 6 bases, and 2 bases lay outside the gene matches. CDR1 is MDHEN and CDR2 is SYDVKM in the germline V gene. The CDR3 loop reads CASSRTGYNSPLHF. Written as DNA, the CDR3 is TGTGCCAGCAGCCGGACAGGGTATAATTCACCCCTCCACTTT.

This rearrangement joins TRBV7-3 to TRBJ2-1; the match to TRBD2 covers 9 bases. V lost 5 bases, J lost 2 bases, and 4 bases stayed unmatched. From germline, CDR1 is SGHTA and CDR2 FQGTGA. The CDR3 spans 15 residues. CDR3 region: CASSGSGGTYNEQFF. The CDR3 nucleotides are TGTGCCAGCAGCGGGAGCGGGGGGACCTACAATGAGCAGTTCTTC.

The V gene is TRBV3-1 (or the pseudogene TRBV3-2), the J gene TRBJ1-3; D not certain. CDR1 LGHDT and CDR2 YNNKEL come from the germline V gene (reference sequence). Trimming removed 5 bases from V and 4 bases from J, with 9 bases in between. This CDR3 is 13 amino acids long. The CDR3 here is CASSTLSGNTIYF. The CDR3 nucleotides read TGTGCCAGCAGCACCCTAAGCGGAAACACCATATATTTT.

The V call is TRBV5-1, the J call TRBJ2-1; D gene uncertain. CDR1 is SGHRS and CDR2 is YFSETQ in the germline V gene. The CDR3 has 13 residues. V lost 4 bases and J 5 bases, leaving 10 bases between the germline ends. The CDR3 is CASSTDGNNEQFF. For the CDR3, the DNA is TGCGCCAGCAGCACGGACGGAAACAATGAGCAGTTCTTC.

This rearrangement joins TRBV2 to TRBJ2-5; D gene uncertain. CDR1 is SNHLY, CDR2 FYNNEI, per germline. V was clipped by 6 bases and J by 5 bases, with 7 bases between them. The CDR3 is made up of 11 amino acids. In DNA form, the CDR3 reads TGTGCCAGCAGGTATGAGGAGACCCAGTACTTC. Translated: CASRYEETQYF.

The rearrangement joins TRBV5-1 to TRBJ2-5, with 10 bases identical to TRBD2. CDR1 SGHRS and CDR2 YFSETQ come from the germline V gene. This CDR3 is 15 amino acids long. The junction had 6 bases not matched to a gene; V was cut back by 4 bases and J by 3 bases. For the CDR3, the DNA is TGCGCCAGCAGCCAGGGGACTAGCGTTAAAGAGACCCAGTACTTC. Amino acid sequence: CASSQGTSVKETQYF.

The V gene is TRBV6-1, the J gene TRBJ2-3; a possible D gene is TRBD2 (5 bases). The CDR3 loop spans 13 amino acids. V lost 7 bases and J lost 4, with 12 bases in between. The V gene's germline CDR1 is MNHNS and CDR2 SASEGT. CDR3 DNA sequence: TGTGCCAGCAACCCCGTCGGGGCAGATACGCAGTATTTT. Its protein product is CASNPVGADTQYF.

This clone was observed a handful of times. The rearrangement joins TRBV7-3 to TRBJ1-6, with a tentative D call TRBD1 (5 bases). Trimming took 3 bases from V and 6 from J, leaving 12 bases between them. The germline V gene has CDR1 SGHTA and CDR2 FQGTGA. The CDR3 runs 15 residues. CDR3 in amino acids: CASSLRRDPNSPLHF. The CDR3 DNA reads TGTGCCAGCAGCTTGCGCCGGGACCCTAATTCACCCCTCCACTTT. The complete variable domain, with remaining parts taken from reference TRBV7-3 and TRBJ1-6, reads GAGVSQTPSNKVTEKGKYVELRCDPISGHTALYWYRQSLGQGPEFLIYFQGTGAADDSGLPNDRFFAVRPEGSVSTLKIQRTERGDSAVYLCASSLRRDPNSPLHFGNGTRLTVT.

This clone came up once. V usage is TRBV19 and J usage is TRBJ1-6; maybe TRBD1 (5 bases). The germline V gene has CDR1 LNHDA and CDR2 SQIVND (reference sequence). Deletions cut 5 bases from V and 5 bases from J, with 10 bases between. This CDR3 is built from 14 residues. The CDR3 region has the DNA TGTGCCAGTAGTTACCGGGACGATAATTCACCCCTCCACTTT. It yields the protein CASSYRDDNSPLHF.

This clone was seen only once. The chain is built from TRBV6-2 or TRBV6-3 and TRBJ1-4; possibly TRBD1 for D (5 bases). CDR3 length: 14 amino acids. Germline values: CDR1 MNHEY, CDR2 SVGEGT. Trimming took 5 bases from V and 7 from J, leaving 14 bases between them. This CDR3 reads CASSGTGSGEKLFF. The DNA for the CDR3 is TGTGCCAGCAGTGGGACGGGGAGCGGTGAAAAACTGTTTTTT.

The chain has TRBV2 and TRBJ2-1; 15 bases are a match to TRBD2. Unmatched junction bases numbered 9, after V lost 8 bases and J lost 10 bases. From germline, CDR1 is SNHLY and CDR2 FYNNEI. The CDR3 loop spans 15 amino acids. CDR3 sequence reads: CASRRTSGGAEEQFF. Written as DNA, the CDR3 is TGTGCCAGCCGTAGGACTAGCGGGGGGGCGGAGGAGCAGTTCTTC.

This chain joins TRBV5-5 and TRBJ2-1; the D is unclear. The germline CDR1 and CDR2 sequences are SGHKS and YYEKEE (reference sequence). The CDR3 has 14 residues. Trimming pared 0 bases from V and 4 bases from J, leaving 8 bases between. CDR3 DNA sequence: TGTGCCAGCAGCTTGGTTTCCGCTTACAATGAGCAGTTCTTC. Translating it yields CASSLVSAYNEQFF.